This record looks at one T cell receptor beta chain sequence and its context. This specimen belongs to a study of sequential checkpoint blockade in melanoma. Treatment here: randomized to nivolumab then ipilimumab (arm A) or the reverse (arm B). Produced via immunoSEQ multiplex PCR; TCRdb's table is partial and in-frame only. The sample holds some 20,000 clones, roughly 80% seen once. The CDR3 has 16 amino acids. The V gene end was trimmed by 6 bases and the J gene end by 1 base; junction bases not matched to a gene: 6. From germline, CDR1 is MNHNY and CDR2 SVGAGI (reference sequence). Source: CD8+ T cells sorted from blood (inferred from file names), taken from a patient given nivolumab and ipilimumab in sequence. V and J are TRBV6-6 and TRBJ2-5; 12 bases map to TRBD2. This TCR was sampled from a human donor with melanoma. Written as DNA, the CDR3 is TGTGCCAGCAGAGGACCGGGACTAGCGGGCCAAGAGACCCAGTACTTC. It is translated as CASRGPGLAGQETQYF.